Described below is a single T cell receptor beta chain sequence and its context. Its antigen is still unknown. Per-base qualities were not stored, and no clone one base away is much larger. These data originate in a study of blood T cells in healthy people across ages (dated by TCRdb to the mid-2010s). Study-wide context: Template switching captured roughly one uniquely barcoded TCR beta cDNA molecule per two T cells in model experiments. The study measured age-related changes in TCR beta repertoire diversity using deep sequencing normalized with unique cDNA molecular identifiers. Four age groups were formed from the donors: young (average about 16 years), middle-aged (just under 40), aged (62) and long-lived (around 82). Donors of different ages were randomly distributed across sequencing lanes to avoid experimental bias. Two additional independent replicas of 1 million unique cDNA reads from the same blood draw were analyzed for two donors (one aged 18 to 29 and one aged 80 or older).

V ends up 5 bases short and J 6 bases short, with an unmatched junction base count of 7. From the cysteine up to the phenylalanine, the CDR3 has a length of 14 residues. Left in the record is the CDR3 DNA by itself, 42 bases read in frame from the first base. Taken from the germline V gene, the CDR1 and CDR2 loops are SGHTA and FQGNSA. The paper as a whole reports these results and caveats: Total diversity estimates from one million sequenced T cells were considered lower bounds and underestimates. Because the CMV infection status of the donors was unknown, age-related changes in expanded clonotypes may potentially have been confounded. Observed TCR beta diversity per million T cells fell roughly linearly with age, and a significant reduction was already apparent by age about 43. Since profiling was done on bulk unsorted PBMCs, naive and antigen-experienced compartments could not be conclusively compared. There was a strong correlation between observed TCR beta diversity and the percentage of naive T cells measured by flow cytometry. The long-lived group showed more naive CD4+ T cells, fewer expanded clones and increased TCR diversity than the aged group, suggesting age selection.

Systemically healthy Caucasian individuals from Russia, over 30 in total and aged roughly 6 to 100 years, were included as donors. Roughly 10 milliliters of peripheral blood were collected from each donor into EDTA-treated Vacutainer tubes. Ficoll-Paque density-gradient centrifugation was used to isolate PBMCs, with at least 7 million obtained per sample. Total RNA, at least 6 micrograms per sample, was extracted from PBMCs with Trizol reagent. For every donor, an aliquot of PBMCs went through flow cytometry to measure the percentages of naive CD45RAhigh/CD27high T cells. Library prep was done by 5' RACE. Sequencing took place on an Illumina HiSeq 2500. A second PCR of about 7 to 12 cycles was performed with a sample-barcoded 5' primer and a J-beta primer mix. A template-switch 5' adaptor carrying 12 random nucleotides introduced a unique molecular identifier onto each TCR beta cDNA molecule. At least 3 million CDR3-containing paired-end reads were obtained from each sample. All of the RNA was converted into first-strand cDNA using the Mint cDNA synthesis kit, with a TRBC-specific oligonucleotide serving as the primer. Following uracil-DNA glycosylase treatment, a first 18-cycle PCR with universal primers M1SS and BC2_uni_R was performed on all cDNA. The authors' analysis ran thus. For normalization, 1 million high-quality reads, each with a distinct molecular identifier, were randomly selected from each sample. Reads sharing molecular identifiers were discarded rather than binned into consensus sequences. MiTCR, with a Q25 quality threshold and the strictest error-elimination algorithm, was used for CDR3 identification, clonotype clustering and error correction. A nonparametric unseen species model with Euler transformation was used to estimate a lower bound on total TCR beta diversity. Starting from the raw public reads, TCRdb applied fastp trimming at Q25, assembled clones with MiXCR and retained in-frame beta chains. Identical CDR3 proteins give one entry, which carries the most common genes and DNA. What appears here as the V and J calls and clone size reflects TCRdb's work, not the paper's. For this sample the table gives over 600,000 distinct CDR3 sequences, of which about 46% were detected only once. The top ten clonotypes cover about a sixth of the sample.

This TCR derives from a man aged 80 or over in good health. Input material: blood. The chain is assembled from TRBV7-2 and TRBJ1-5; 7 nucleotides in the junction match TRBD1. The nucleotide sequence is given as TGTGCCAGCAGCGAACGACAGGGCAGTCAGCCCCAGCATTTT. The resulting protein is CASSERQGSQPQHF.